Following are 16 T cell receptor beta chains from one sample sequenced in a study of blood T cell repertoires in COVID-19. The method was immunoSEQ multiplex PCR; TCRdb's version includes in-frame clones alone and lacks a portion of them. The sample lists 230,000 or so clones, around 88% occurring once. The specimen was PBMCs or T cells enriched from blood (not recorded which). The receptors stem from a woman in her forties with acute COVID-19.

This clone occurred a few times. This sequence joins TRBV5-1 and TRBJ1-6, with a tentative D call TRBD1 (6 bases). Germline CDR1 and CDR2: SGHRS and YFSETQ. The germline V and J ends were trimmed by 4 bases and 5 bases, with 13 bases remaining between them. The CDR3 covers 15 residues. CDR3 coding DNA: TGCGCCAGCAGCCGACAGGCAGGGAATAATTCACCCCTCCACTTT. It specifies CASSRQAGNNSPLHF.

The chain employs TRBV4-2 and TRBJ1-6, with D possibly matching TRBD1 (5 bases). In germline, CDR1 is LGHNA, CDR2 YNFKEQ. V dropped 2 bases and J dropped 8 bases, with 22 bases sitting between them. This CDR3 comprises 18 residues. The DNA of the CDR3 is TGTGCCAGCAGCCAATCCGAAGCGGGACGGTCGACCTATTCACCCCTCCACTTT. Protein: CASSQSEAGRSTYSPLHF.

CDR3 in amino acids: CAWSVRGRHEQYV. The CDR3 nucleotides read TGTGCCTGGAGTGTTAGGGGGCGCCACGAGCAGTACGTC. The chain recombines TRBV30 with TRBJ2-7, with 7 bases identical to TRBD1. V lost 0 bases, J lost 5 bases, and 4 bases stayed unmatched. Germline V lookup: CDR1 GTSNPN, CDR2 SVGIG (reference sequence). The CDR3 consists of 13 residues.

This chain uses TRBV21-1 with TRBJ1-6; the table's D call of TRBD1 was not tested on the DNA. TRBV21-1 is listed as a pseudogene. This CDR3 has 16 amino acids. The CDR3 nucleotides are TGTGCCAGCAGCAAAGTGGGGACAGGGGGTAGTTCACCCCTCCACTTT. Its translation is CASSKVGTGGSSPLHF.

This chain connects TRBV5-5 to TRBJ2-6; tentatively, D is TRBD1 (6 bases). Trimming stripped 2 bases from V and 1 base from J, with 16 bases between. Germline CDR1 is SGHKS and CDR2 is YYEKEE (reference sequence). The CDR3 length is 18 residues. CDR3 loop: CASSFVPGQGSGANVLTF. The CDR3 DNA is TGTGCCAGCAGCTTTGTCCCGGGACAAGGGTCTGGGGCCAACGTCCTGACTTTC.

The chain recombines TRBV4-1 with TRBJ1-5, with a tentative D call TRBD1 (6 bases). This CDR3 comprises 16 residues. Germline V CDR1 and CDR2: MGHRA, YSYEKL. V was clipped by 0 bases and J by 5 bases, with 14 bases between them. CDR3 DNA sequence: TGCGCCAGCAGCCAAGACCCCGACAGGAGTGATCAGCCCCAGCATTTT. Translated, it gives CASSQDPDRSDQPQHF.

The chain couples TRBV9 to TRBJ1-1, with TRBD1 matching over 8 bases. Germline-derived CDR1 and CDR2 are SGDLS and YYNGEE. With 3 bases clipped from V and 0 bases from J, the junction kept 7 bases outside the gene matches. This CDR3 has 16 residues. DNA of the CDR3: TGTGCCAGCAGCGCTAGACAGGGGTTTATGAACACTGAAGCTTTCTTT. As protein: CASSARQGFMNTEAFF.

J is TRBJ1-2 and V is TRBV27, with D possibly being TRBD1 (5 bases). CDR3 size: 17 residues. Germline-derived CDR1 and CDR2 are MNHEY and SMNVEV (reference sequence). V lost 5 bases to trimming and J lost 0 bases, with 19 bases between them. This chain's CDR3 is CASSIPQVTLANYGYTF. The DNA for the CDR3 is TGTGCCAGCAGTATCCCACAGGTAACTTTAGCTAACTATGGCTACACCTTC.

The chain is built from TRBV7-7 and TRBJ2-5, with D unresolved. The CDR3 contains 16 residues. CDR1 is SSHAT and CDR2 is FNYEAQ in the germline V gene (reference sequence). This CDR3 is CASSPNPVNVQETQYF. The CDR3 DNA reads TGTGCTAGTTCCCCTAACCCCGTGAACGTCCAAGAGACCCAGTACTTC.

This clone was recorded only once. The rearrangement uses TRBV2 and TRBJ2-2, with 7 bases lining up with TRBD1. The V segment lost 7 bases and the J segment 7 bases; nucleotides outside the gene matches: 12. CDR1 is SNHLY and CDR2 is FYNNEI in the germline V gene. There are 15 residues in the CDR3. For the CDR3, the DNA is TGTGCCAGCAAAGTATCAGGGGGTTTAGGCGGGGAGCTGTTTTTT. Translating it yields CASKVSGGLGGELFF. Complete variable domain (other parts from reference TRBV2 and TRBJ2-2): EPEVTQTPSHQVTQMGQEVILRCVPISNHLYFYWYRQILGQKVEFLVSFYNNEISEKSEIFDDQFSVERPDGSNFTLKIRSTKLEDSAMYFCASKVSGGLGGELFFGEGSRLTVL.

The gene calls are TRBV16 and TRBJ2-1; possibly TRBD2 for D (7 bases). This CDR3 contains 14 residues. Germline CDR1 and CDR2: KGHSY and FQNENV. Between the trimmed V and J ends, which lost 4 bases and 7 bases, there was a span of 14 bases. CDR3 nucleotides: TGTGCCAGCAGCCCTAGAGGGGGGGTTAATGAGCAGTTCTTC. This gives the protein CASSPRGGVNEQFF.

The V call is TRBV28, the J call TRBJ1-2; possible D gene TRBD1, 6 bases. This CDR3 is built from 13 residues. Trimming pared 4 bases from V and 6 bases from J, leaving 12 bases between. From germline, CDR1 is MDHEN and CDR2 SYDVKM. CDR3: CASSSRRGNGYTF. CDR3 DNA sequence: TGTGCCAGCAGTTCGCGAAGGGGGAATGGCTACACCTTC.

The rearrangement links TRBV29-1 to TRBJ1-1, with TRBD1 matching over 8 bases. CDR1 is SQVTM and CDR2 is ANQGSEA in the germline V gene. This CDR3 comprises 12 residues. J lost 4 bases, V lost 6 bases, and 4 bases had no gene match. CDR3 nucleotides: TGCAGCGTAGACAGGGGCGGCACTGAAGCTTTCTTT. It specifies CSVDRGGTEAFF. Full variable domain (outside the CDR3, taken from reference TRBV29-1 and TRBJ1-1): SAVISQKPSRDICQRGTSLTIQCQVDSQVTMMFWYRQQPGQSLTLIATANQGSEATYESGFVIDKFPISRPNLTFSTLTVSNMSPEDSSIYLCSVDRGGTEAFFGQGTRLTVV.

This sequence joins TRBV2 and TRBJ1-1, with 8 bases lining up with TRBD1. Per germline, CDR1 SNHLY and CDR2 FYNNEI. V lost 5 bases to trimming and J lost 0 bases; unmatched junction nucleotides: 5. The CDR3 loop spans 15 amino acids. CDR3 bases: TGTGCCAGCAGTCGACAGGGGAGCATGAACACTGAAGCTTTCTTT. Protein product: CASSRQGSMNTEAFF.

This chain uses TRBV30 with TRBJ1-1; 10 bases agree with TRBD1. V lost 8 bases, J lost 0 bases, and 9 bases stayed unmatched. CDR1 is GTSNPN, CDR2 SVGIG, per germline (reference sequence). The CDR3 has 15 amino acids. The CDR3 region has the DNA TGTGCCGGGCGACAGGGGGCGCGAATGAACACTGAAGCTTTCTTT. It translates to CAGRQGARMNTEAFF.

V usage is TRBV10-3 and J usage is TRBJ1-1, with D tentatively TRBD1 (6 bases). Germline loops: CDR1 ENHRY, CDR2 SYGVKD. This CDR3 has 13 residues. The ends were cut back, 1 base at V and 4 bases at J, with 7 bases in the middle. DNA of the CDR3: TGTGCCATCAGTGAGTTCAGGGGCACTGAAGCTTTCTTT. Amino acids: CAISEFRGTEAFF.